Presented here are 25 T cell receptor beta chains from one specimen sequenced in a study of OX40 agonist ivuxolimab in advanced cancers. The protocol was immunoSEQ multiplex PCR, while the TCRdb copy is restricted to in-frame clones and leaves out a portion. The table records about 64,000 clones, 75% to 95% of them present only once. The specimen was CD4+ or CD8+ T cells sorted from blood, collected in a trial of the OX40 agonist ivuxolimab. These receptors were taken from an adult with an advanced solid tumor such as melanoma, head and neck, liver or kidney cancer.

V and J are TRBV6-6 and TRBJ1-5; 10 positions agree with TRBD1. CDR3 length: 13 residues. The V and J ends lost 10 bases and 7 bases, in that order; junction bases with no gene match: 7. The germline gives CDR1 MNHNY, CDR2 SVGAGI (reference sequence). The CDR3 loop reads CATQGQGVQPQHF. CDR3 bases: TGTGCCACCCAAGGACAGGGGGTGCAGCCCCAGCATTTT.

The CDR3, as DNA: TGTGCCAGTAGTGCTTTGGCAGCAACTAATGAAAAACTGTTTTTT. This translates into CASSALAATNEKLFF. V usage is TRBV19 and J usage is TRBJ1-4; D gene ambiguous. The CDR3 loop spans 15 amino acids. V was shortened by 5 bases and J by 0 bases, with 10 bases between the two germline ends. Germline V gives CDR1 LNHDA, CDR2 SQIVND (reference sequence). Full variable domain (remainder filled in from reference TRBV19 and TRBJ1-4): DGGITQSPKYLFRKEGQNVTLSCEQNLNHDAMYWYRQDPGQGLRLIYYSQIVNDFQKGDIAEGYSVSREKKESFPLTVTSAQKNPTAFYLCASSALAATNEKLFFGSGTQLSVL.

The chain is built from TRBV19 and TRBJ2-1, with D perhaps TRBD2 (6 bases). V lost 0 bases, J lost 8 bases, and 11 bases lay in between. The germline V gene has CDR1 LNHDA and CDR2 SQIVND (reference sequence). This CDR3 has 14 amino acids. The CDR3 loop reads CASSIDGGKDEQFF. The CDR3 region has the DNA TGTGCCAGTAGTATAGATGGCGGGAAGGATGAGCAGTTCTTC.

This chain links TRBV2 with TRBJ2-1, with 9 bases lining up with TRBD1. CDR1 is SNHLY and CDR2 is FYNNEI in the germline V gene. V dropped 5 bases and J dropped 2; count of bases not matched to a gene: 4. The CDR3 extends over 15 amino acids. The CDR3 DNA follows: TGTGCCAGCAGTCAGCGGGACAGGGCCTACAATGAGCAGTTCTTC. Residues: CASSQRDRAYNEQFF.

The V call is TRBV5-1, the J call TRBJ1-1; D is perhaps TRBD1 (6 bases). The CDR3 runs to 14 residues. Looked up from germline, CDR1 is SGHRS and CDR2 is YFSETQ. V lost 4 bases and J 1 base, leaving 11 bases between the germline ends. CDR3 protein: CASSPGTTNTEAFF. The CDR3 DNA is TGCGCCAGCAGCCCCGGGACAACGAACACTGAAGCTTTCTTT. Using reference TRBV5-1 and TRBJ1-1 for the parts outside the CDR3, the full variable domain is KAGVTQTPRYLIKTRGQQVTLSCSPISGHRSVSWYQQTPGQGLQFLFEYFSETQRNKGNFPGRFSGRQFSNSRSEMNVSTLELGDSALYLCASSPGTTNTEAFFGQGTRLTVV.

V and J are TRBV9 and TRBJ2-7; maybe TRBD2 (5 bases). Germline V CDR1 and CDR2: SGDLS, YYNGEE. The CDR3 has 16 residues. V was cut by 0 bases and J by 0 bases, with 13 bases left in between. The CDR3 spells CASSVGTGMYSYEQYF. CDR3 nucleotides: TGTGCCAGCAGCGTAGGGACCGGGATGTACTCCTACGAGCAGTACTTC.

The chain is built from TRBV6-6 and TRBJ2-7; TRBD1 agrees at 8 bases. Trimming removed 2 bases from V and 7 bases from J; junction bases left unmatched: 4. CDR3 size: 13 residues. Germline V gives CDR1 MNHNY, CDR2 SVGAGI (reference sequence). Written as DNA, the CDR3 is TGTGCCAGCAGTTACCAGGGGGCGGGTGAGCAGTACTTC. Its translation: CASSYQGAGEQYF.

The gene calls are TRBV5-4 and TRBJ1-6; weak D call: TRBD1 (5 bases). CDR3 size: 15 residues. Per the germline V gene, CDR1 is SGHNT and CDR2 is YYREEE (reference sequence). Trimming left V 1 base short and J 6 bases short, with 11 bases between. The CDR3 DNA is TGTGCCAGCAGCTTGTCAGGGATAAGTAATTCACCCCTCCACTTT. As protein: CASSLSGISNSPLHF.

There are a few counts of this clone. The rearrangement links TRBV27 to TRBJ1-1, with TRBD1 identical over 7 bases. CDR1 and CDR2 from the germline V gene are MNHEY and SMNVEV (reference sequence). After removal of 8 bases from V and 0 bases from J, the junction contained 3 bases not matched to a gene. The CDR3 runs to 13 residues. As DNA, the CDR3 is TGTGCCAGCTACAGGGGCCTGAACACTGAAGCTTTCTTT. It codes for CASYRGLNTEAFF.

V is TRBV7-8 and J is TRBJ2-2; D gene ambiguous. Germline V lookup: CDR1 SGHVS, CDR2 FQNEAQ. With 5 bases removed from V and 2 bases from J, the gap between germline ends came to 15 bases. The CDR3 runs to 16 residues. The CDR3 DNA reads TGTGCCAGCAGCGGGCGTGGGCCCGCTAACACCGGGGAGCTGTTTTTT. It specifies CASSGRGPANTGELFF.

This clone appeared a single time. CDR3 in DNA: TGTGCCAGCAGCTTGGATACAGCCTACGAGCAGTACTTC. It is translated as CASSLDTAYEQYF. This chain joins TRBV5-5 and TRBJ2-7; D ambiguous. The CDR3 spans 13 residues. Trimming shortened V by 0 bases and J by 2 bases, and 6 bases separated the two germline ends. Germline V CDR1 and CDR2: SGHKS, YYEKEE (reference sequence).

The chain uses TRBV27 and TRBJ2-1; 7 nucleotides line up with TRBD2. The J segment lost 1 base and the V segment lost 6 bases, leaving 15 bases of the junction unmatched. This CDR3 comprises 18 residues. CDR1 MNHEY and CDR2 SMNVEV come from the germline V gene (reference sequence). The chain's CDR3 is CASSPALGGRFSYNEQFF. CDR3 nucleotide sequence: TGTGCCAGCAGCCCCGCCCTGGGCGGGAGATTTTCCTACAATGAGCAGTTCTTC.

The chain carries TRBV2 and TRBJ1-1; the match to TRBD1 covers 7 bases. The CDR3 is made up of 17 amino acids. The germline gives CDR1 SNHLY, CDR2 FYNNEI. V dropped 3 bases and J dropped 7; count of bases not matched to a gene: 17. The CDR3, as DNA: TGTGCCAGCAGTGAGCCCCGACAGGGTCCTAGGGATGATGAAGCTTTCTTT. This codes for CASSEPRQGPRDDEAFF.

This rearrangement joins TRBV7-9 to TRBJ2-4, with D tentatively TRBD2 (5 bases). Looked up from germline, CDR1 is SEHNR and CDR2 is FQNEAQ (reference sequence). The CDR3 has 15 residues. The V end lost 4 bases, the J end lost 2 bases, and 12 bases lay between the germline ends. The CDR3 DNA reads as TGTGCCAGCAGCTCGGACCCCGGGACCAAAAACATTCAGTACTTC. Its translation is CASSSDPGTKNIQYF.

The chain uses TRBV9 and TRBJ2-5; the D call may be TRBD1 or TRBD2 (5 bases each). CDR3 size: 15 residues. Trimming left V 6 bases short and J 2 bases short, with 17 bases between. CDR1 is SGDLS and CDR2 is YYNGEE in the germline V gene. Here the CDR3 reads CASTNTPGAQETQYF. In DNA form, the CDR3 reads TGTGCCAGCACGAACACCCCCGGGGCTCAAGAGACCCAGTACTTC.

The chain links TRBV27 to TRBJ1-3; the D gene is possibly TRBD1 (5 bases). Between the trimmed V and J ends, which lost 10 bases and 1 base, there was a span of 14 bases. The length of the CDR3 is 14 residues. In germline, CDR1 is MNHEY, CDR2 SMNVEV (reference sequence). CDR3 protein: CAKLQGVSGNTIYF. The CDR3 DNA reads as TGTGCCAAACTTCAGGGCGTTTCTGGAAACACCATATATTTT.

The rearrangement uses TRBV1 and TRBJ2-5; the tabulated D call, TRBD2, remains unverified against the DNA. TRBV1 is a pseudogene segment. The CDR3 runs to 15 residues. Here the CDR3 reads CTSSQESSPQETQYF. Written as DNA, the CDR3 is TGCACCAGCAGCCAAGAATCGAGCCCCCAAGAGACCCAGTACTTC.

This chain links TRBV7-2 with TRBJ1-1, with D possibly matching TRBD1 (5 bases). Looked up from germline, CDR1 is SGHTA and CDR2 is FQGNSA. V lost 1 base, J lost 4 bases, and 13 bases lay in between. There are 15 residues in the CDR3. CDR3 amino acids: CASSLGRQGPTEAFF. The CDR3, as DNA: TGTGCCAGCAGCTTAGGTCGGCAGGGCCCCACTGAAGCTTTCTTT.

The V call is TRBV4-1, the J call TRBJ2-5; 9 nucleotides match TRBD1. J gave up 2 bases and V 1 base, and 5 bases lay outside the gene matches. The CDR3 contains 16 residues. Germline CDR1 and CDR2: MGHRA and YSYEKL. The DNA for the CDR3 is TGCGCCAGCAGCCAAGGACAGGGGGAGGGACAAGAGACCCAGTACTTC. Protein product: CASSQGQGEGQETQYF.

The J gene is TRBJ1-4, the V gene TRBV10-3; D is possibly TRBD1 (5 bases). V lost 5 bases and J 4 bases, leaving 8 bases between the germline ends. From germline, CDR1 is ENHRY and CDR2 SYGVKD. CDR3 length equals 13 residues. The CDR3 region is CAISRQGNEKLFF. CDR3 sequence (DNA): TGTGCCATCAGTCGCCAGGGTAATGAAAAACTGTTTTTT.

The chain carries TRBV7-2 and TRBJ2-2; 11 nucleotides align to TRBD2. Per the germline V gene, CDR1 is SGHTA and CDR2 is FQGNSA. V dropped 2 bases and J dropped 4; count of bases not matched to a gene: 9. CDR3 length: 18 residues. In DNA form, the CDR3 reads TGTGCCAGCAGCTTATCGGGCCTAGCGGGAGGCGGCACCGGGGAGCTGTTTTTT. It translates to CASSLSGLAGGGTGELFF.

The V and J genes are TRBV5-6 and TRBJ2-1; the match to TRBD1 covers 7 bases. Germline CDR1 and CDR2: SGHDT and YYEEEE. V trimming: 3 bases; J trimming: 8 bases; junction bases outside the gene matches: 11. The CDR3 loop spans 15 amino acids. Here the CDR3 reads CASSYYQGVSDEQFF. The CDR3 nucleotides read TGTGCCAGCAGCTATTATCAGGGGGTAAGCGATGAGCAGTTCTTC.

The chain joins TRBV11-3 to TRBJ2-1; the match to TRBD2 covers 8 bases. The CDR3 sequence is 15 residues long. Germline CDR1 and CDR2: SGHNT and YENEEA. J gave up 2 bases and V 3 bases, and 3 bases lay outside the gene matches. In DNA form, the CDR3 reads TGTGCCAGCAGCTTTCTAGCGGGTACCTACAATGAGCAGTTCTTC. Translating it yields CASSFLAGTYNEQFF.

This chain uses TRBV6-5 with TRBJ2-7, with D possibly being TRBD1 (6 bases). Germline V CDR1 and CDR2: MNHEY, SVGAGI. There are 15 residues in the CDR3. V was cut by 2 bases and J by 0 bases, with 11 bases left in between. DNA for the CDR3: TGTGCCAGCAGTTACGGGACGGACAGCTCCTACGAGCAGTACTTC. This translates into CASSYGTDSSYEQYF.

The CDR3 nucleotides are TGTGCCAGCAGTTACGGACAGACCAATCAGCCCCAGCATTTT. The encoded protein is CASSYGQTNQPQHF. V and J are TRBV6-5 and TRBJ1-5, with D perhaps TRBD1 (6 bases). The germline CDR1 and CDR2 sequences are MNHEY and SVGAGI. Deletions cut 2 bases from V and 3 bases from J, with 8 bases between. This CDR3 has 14 amino acids.